This T cell receptor (beta chain) was documented in a study of blood T cell repertoires in COVID-19. Background on the study: The United States, Italy and Spain were the sources of the acute and convalescent COVID-19 samples. From T cells, B-cell-depleted T cells, or PBMCs came the material, which was cDNA or gDNA.

Original processing notes: Counts of nucleated cells, estimated from reference gene primer amplification, were obtained. The assay was immunoSEQ multiplex PCR, and TCRdb's table has in-frame clones only and misses some. The V and J calls and the clone size are those of that table, but D and trimming were determined from the DNA. The sample records about 170,000 clones, just over 90% being singletons. Specimen: peripheral blood. The TCR originated in a young man with COVID-19, enrolled during active disease.

CDR3 coding DNA: TGTGCCACCAGCAGAGTTGGCGGGAGGGCCGTTGGGGCCAACGTCCTGACTTTC. Its translation is CATSRVGGRAVGANVLTF. The chain employs TRBV15 and TRBJ2-6; 9 bases align to TRBD2. CDR1 and CDR2 (germline): LNHNV, YYDKDF (reference sequence). V lost 1 base and J lost 3; bases outside the gene matches: 7. This CDR3 region has 18 residues.